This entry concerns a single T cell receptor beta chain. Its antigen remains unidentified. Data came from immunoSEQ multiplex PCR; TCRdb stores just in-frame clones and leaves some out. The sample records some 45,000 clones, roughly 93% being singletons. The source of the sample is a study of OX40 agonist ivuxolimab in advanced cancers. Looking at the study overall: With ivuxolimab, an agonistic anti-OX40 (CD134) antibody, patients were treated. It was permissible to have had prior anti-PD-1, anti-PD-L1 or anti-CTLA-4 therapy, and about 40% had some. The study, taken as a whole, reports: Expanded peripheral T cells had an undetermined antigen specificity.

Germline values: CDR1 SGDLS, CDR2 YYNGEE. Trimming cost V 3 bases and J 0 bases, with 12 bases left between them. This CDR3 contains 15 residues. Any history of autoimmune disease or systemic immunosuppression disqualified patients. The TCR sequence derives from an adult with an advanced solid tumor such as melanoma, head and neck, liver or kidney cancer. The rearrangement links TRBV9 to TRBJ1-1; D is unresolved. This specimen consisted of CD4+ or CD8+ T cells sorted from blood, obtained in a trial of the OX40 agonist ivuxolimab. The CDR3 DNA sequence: TGTGCCAGCAGCGGTGGGAACAGCTTGAACACTGAAGCTTTCTTT. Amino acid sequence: CASSGGNSLNTEAFF.